A selection of T cell receptor beta chains follows, all from one sample in a study of technical replicates of blood from a few donors. The table came from immunoSEQ multiplex PCR; TCRdb's copy has only in-frame clones and leaves some out. The repertoire includes tens of thousands of clones, 94% of them detected once, and 0.26% sits in the top ten. Sequencing was done on a sample of T cells isolated from PBMCs. These receptors were taken from a human donor in good health. Each CDR3 is given with its conserved first and last residue. D genes are given only for firm matches. Size tells how often a clone was seen (once, few, many) or the class of an expanded clone, and some rows leave it out.

J: TRBJ1-2
D: TRBD1
size: NA
V: TRBV7-3
CDR3: CASSSNSGTGGYTF
DNA: TGTGCCAGCAGCTCCAACTCAGGGACAGGCGGCTACACCTTC

J: TRBJ2-2
D: NA
size: NA
V: TRBV18
CDR3: CASVRGNTGELFF
DNA: TGTGCCAGCGTCCGGGGGAACACCGGGGAGCTGTTTTTT

J: TRBJ1-4
D: TRBD1
size: NA
V: TRBV4-1
CDR3: CASSGTGPPFNEKLFF
DNA: TGCGCCAGCTCCGGGACAGGGCCCCCCTTTAATGAAAAACTGTTTTTT

J: TRBJ1-2
D: TRBD1
size: few
V: TRBV2
CDR3: CASSEGDRGPLQGYTF
DNA: TGTGCCAGCAGCGAAGGGGACAGGGGGCCCCTCCAGGGCTACACCTTC

J: TRBJ1-1
D: NA
size: NA
V: TRBV6-6
CDR3: CASTVGADTEAFF
DNA: TGTGCCAGCACCGTAGGAGCGGACACTGAAGCTTTCTTT

J: TRBJ2-7
D: NA
size: NA
V: TRBV30
CDR3: CAWSVLSGLLSYEQYF
DNA: TGTGCCTGGAGTGTACTGTCGGGGTTGTTGTCCTACGAGCAGTACTTC

J: TRBJ2-1
D: TRBD2
size: NA
V: TRBV13
CDR3: CASRASGLNEQFF
DNA: TGTGCCAGCAGGGCTAGCGGTTTGAATGAGCAGTTCTTC

J: TRBJ1-5
D: NA
size: NA
V: TRBV28
CDR3: CASSSFTGIGNQPQHF
DNA: TGTGCCAGCAGTTCGTTTACGGGGATTGGAAATCAGCCCCAGCATTTT

J: TRBJ2-7
D: TRBD2
size: NA
V: TRBV9
CDR3: CASSPRGGPGLDYEQYF
DNA: TGTGCCAGCAGCCCACGGGGGGGACCAGGTCTGGACTACGAGCAGTACTTC

J: TRBJ1-5
D: TRBD1
size: once
V: TRBV27
CDR3: CASRKQGWAKNQPQHF
DNA: TGTGCCAGCAGGAAACAGGGGTGGGCTAAGAATCAGCCCCAGCATTTT

J: TRBJ1-5
D: NA
size: NA
V: TRBV5-5
CDR3: CASSLEGRDQPQHF
DNA: TGTGCCAGCAGCTTGGAGGGCAGGGATCAGCCCCAGCATTTT

J: TRBJ2-1
D: TRBD2
size: NA
V: TRBV7-8
CDR3: CASSLLREGNEQFF
DNA: TGTGCCAGCAGCTTACTCCGGGAGGGCAATGAGCAGTTCTTC

J: TRBJ2-7
D: NA
size: NA
V: TRBV7-9
CDR3: CASSLAEGNSYEQYF
DNA: TGTGCCAGCAGCTTAGCAGAGGGTAACTCCTACGAGCAGTACTTC

J: TRBJ1-2
D: NA
size: NA
V: TRBV10-3
CDR3: CAISESRQVSGYTF
DNA: TGTGCCATCAGTGAGTCTCGACAGGTGAGCGGCTACACCTTC

J: TRBJ2-1
D: NA
size: NA
V: TRBV5-1
CDR3: CASSLEAGTYNEQFF
DNA: TGCGCCAGCAGCTTGGAGGCAGGGACCTACAATGAGCAGTTCTTC

J: TRBJ1-1
D: NA
size: NA
V: TRBV7-9
CDR3: CDVAGMNTEAFF
DNA: TGTGACGTGGCAGGGATGAACACTGAAGCTTTCTTT

J: TRBJ2-3
D: NA
size: NA
V: TRBV20-1
CDR3: CRAKTGDTQYF
DNA: TGCAGGGCGAAAACCGGGGATACGCAGTATTTT

J: TRBJ2-5
D: TRBD1
size: NA
V: TRBV7-9
CDR3: CASSTAGTALGTQYF
DNA: TGTGCCAGCAGCACCGCCGGGACAGCCTTGGGGACCCAGTACTTC

J: TRBJ2-3
D: NA
size: NA
V: TRBV6-5
CDR3: CASSSGDTQYF
DNA: TGTGCCAGCAGTTCCGGAGATACGCAGTATTTT

J: TRBJ1-2
D: TRBD1
size: once
V: TRBV28
CDR3: CASSFLEGTAYYGYTF
DNA: TGTGCCAGCAGTTTCTTAGAAGGGACAGCCTACTATGGCTACACCTTC

J: TRBJ1-5
D: TRBD1
size: NA
V: TRBV5-5
CDR3: CASSLGDREDQPQHF
DNA: TGTGCCAGCAGCTTGGGGGACAGGGAGGACCAGCCCCAGCATTTT

J: TRBJ2-7
D: TRBD2
size: NA
V: TRBV27
CDR3: CASSLGAGAYEQYF
DNA: TGTGCCAGCAGTTTAGGAGCGGGAGCGTACGAGCAGTACTTC

J: TRBJ2-5
D: NA
size: NA
V: TRBV5-6
CDR3: CASSFDLGETQYF
DNA: TGTGCCAGCAGCTTTGACTTAGGAGAGACCCAGTACTTC

J: TRBJ2-7
D: TRBD2
size: NA
V: TRBV6-5
CDR3: CASRPHSGRAYEQYF
DNA: TGTGCCAGCAGGCCTCATAGCGGGAGGGCCTACGAGCAGTACTTC

J: TRBJ2-7
D: NA
size: NA
V: TRBV30
CDR3: CAWSVLNQGTDEQYF
DNA: TGTGCCTGGAGTGTACTCAACCAGGGTACGGACGAGCAGTACTTC

J: TRBJ1-2
D: NA
size: few
V: TRBV20-1
CDR3: CSARDRGGYTF
DNA: TGCAGTGCTAGAGATCGGGGGGGCTACACCTTC

J: TRBJ2-7
D: TRBD1
size: NA
V: TRBV6-5
CDR3: CASRGTGRVPYEQYF
DNA: TGTGCCAGCAGGGGGACAGGGCGAGTCCCCTACGAGCAGTACTTC

J: TRBJ1-5
D: NA
size: NA
V: TRBV27
CDR3: CASSDRSLNQPQHF
DNA: TGTGCCAGCAGCGACAGGAGCCTCAATCAGCCCCAGCATTTT

J: TRBJ2-5
D: TRBD1
size: NA
V: TRBV4-1
CDR3: CASSPISKPGQGRETQYF
DNA: TGCGCCAGCAGCCCAATATCCAAACCGGGACAGGGAAGAGAGACCCAGTACTTC

J: TRBJ1-3
D: TRBD1
size: NA
V: TRBV5-1
CDR3: CASSLGGTASGNTIYF
DNA: TGCGCCAGCAGCTTGGGAGGGACAGCTTCTGGAAACACCATATATTTT

J: TRBJ2-5
D: NA
size: NA
V: TRBV7-9
CDR3: CASSFSLETQYF
DNA: TGTGCCAGCAGCTTTAGCTTGGAGACCCAGTACTTC

J: TRBJ2-7
D: NA
size: NA
V: TRBV6-5
CDR3: CASSYSIGVVEQYF
DNA: TGTGCCAGCAGTTACTCGATCGGGGTGGTGGAGCAGTACTTC

J: TRBJ2-7
D: TRBD1
size: NA
V: TRBV9
CDR3: CASSPRDRIYEQYF
DNA: TGTGCCAGCAGCCCCCGGGACAGGATCTACGAGCAGTACTTC

J: TRBJ1-2
D: NA
size: NA
V: TRBV27
CDR3: CATSQGRVGYGYTF
DNA: TGTGCCACGTCCCAGGGGCGCGTTGGATATGGCTACACCTTC

J: TRBJ2-7
D: TRBD1
size: NA
V: TRBV4-1
CDR3: CASSQDGDRASSEQYF
DNA: TGCGCCAGCAGCCAAGATGGGGACAGGGCTTCTAGCGAGCAGTACTTC

J: TRBJ1-6
D: TRBD1
size: NA
V: TRBV29-1
CDR3: CSVGEPDRGSPLHF
DNA: TGCAGCGTTGGGGAACCCGACAGGGGTTCACCCCTCCACTTT

J: TRBJ2-1
D: NA
size: NA
V: TRBV5-1
CDR3: CASKAGTYNEQFF
DNA: TGCGCCAGCAAAGCAGGGACTTACAATGAGCAGTTCTTC

J: TRBJ1-1
D: TRBD1
size: NA
V: TRBV5-1
CDR3: CASSRRGQGDTEAFF
DNA: TGCGCCAGCAGCCGGCGGGGACAGGGGGACACTGAAGCTTTCTTT

J: TRBJ2-3
D: TRBD2
size: NA
V: TRBV27
CDR3: CASSSGLAGGDSSTDTQYF
DNA: TGTGCCAGCAGCTCGGGACTAGCGGGAGGGGATTCTAGCACAGATACGCAGTATTTT

J: TRBJ1-1
D: TRBD1
size: NA
V: TRBV10-3
CDR3: CAINQAGGSTEAFF
DNA: TGTGCCATCAATCAGGCAGGGGGCAGCACTGAAGCTTTCTTT

J: TRBJ2-7
D: NA
size: NA
V: TRBV29-1
CDR3: CSVESGGFAGYNEQYF
DNA: TGCAGCGTTGAATCTGGGGGGTTCGCTGGTTACAACGAGCAGTACTTC

J: TRBJ2-7
D: TRBD1
size: NA
V: TRBV25-1
CDR3: CASSDRPGQTSYEQYF
DNA: TGTGCCAGCAGTGACCGACCGGGACAGACATCCTACGAGCAGTACTTC

J: TRBJ1-6
D: NA
size: NA
V: TRBV30
CDR3: CAWSEIGGGSPLHF
DNA: TGTGCCTGGAGCGAAATAGGTGGGGGGTCACCCCTCCACTTT

J: TRBJ1-2
D: NA
size: NA
V: TRBV7-9
CDR3: CASSLESANYGYTF
DNA: TGTGCCAGCAGCTTAGAGTCGGCTAACTATGGCTACACCTTC

J: TRBJ2-3
D: TRBD2
size: NA
V: TRBV5-1
CDR3: CASSLGVSGGVGTDTQYF
DNA: TGCGCCAGCAGCTTGGGCGTTAGCGGGGGGGTAGGGACAGATACGCAGTATTTT

J: TRBJ1-3
D: NA
size: NA
V: TRBV7-7
CDR3: CASSLVPVIRRLTGSGNTIYF
DNA: TGTGCTAGCAGCTTAGTCCCCGTGATTAGACGTCTGACAGGCTCTGGAAACACCATATATTTT

J: TRBJ2-1
D: NA
size: NA
V: TRBV4-1
CDR3: CASSQSQAGNEQFF
DNA: TGCGCCAGCAGCCAATCCCAGGCGGGGAATGAGCAGTTCTTC

J: TRBJ2-2
D: NA
size: NA
V: TRBV9
CDR3: CASSVGARFTGELFF
DNA: TGTGCCAGCAGCGTTGGGGCTAGATTCACCGGGGAGCTGTTTTTT

J: TRBJ2-1
D: TRBD2
size: NA
V: TRBV5-6
CDR3: CASSLLGTSGNEQFF
DNA: TGTGCCAGCAGCTTGCTAGGGACTAGCGGGAATGAGCAGTTCTTC